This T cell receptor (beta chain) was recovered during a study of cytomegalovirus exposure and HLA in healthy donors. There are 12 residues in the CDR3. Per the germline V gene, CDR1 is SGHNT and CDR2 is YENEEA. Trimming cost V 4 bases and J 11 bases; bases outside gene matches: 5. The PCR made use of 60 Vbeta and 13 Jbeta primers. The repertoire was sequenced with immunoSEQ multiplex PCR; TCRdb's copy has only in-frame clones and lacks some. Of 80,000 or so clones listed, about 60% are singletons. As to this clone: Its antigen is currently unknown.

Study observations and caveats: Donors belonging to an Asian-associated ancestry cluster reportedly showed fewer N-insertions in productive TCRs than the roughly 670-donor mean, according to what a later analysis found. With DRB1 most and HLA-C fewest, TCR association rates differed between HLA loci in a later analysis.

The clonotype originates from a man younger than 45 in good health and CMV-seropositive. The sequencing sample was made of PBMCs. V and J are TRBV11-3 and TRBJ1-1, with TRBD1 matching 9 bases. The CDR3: CASSSTGTGAFF. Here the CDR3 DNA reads TGTGCCAGCAGCTCGACCGGGACAGGGGCTTTCTTT.